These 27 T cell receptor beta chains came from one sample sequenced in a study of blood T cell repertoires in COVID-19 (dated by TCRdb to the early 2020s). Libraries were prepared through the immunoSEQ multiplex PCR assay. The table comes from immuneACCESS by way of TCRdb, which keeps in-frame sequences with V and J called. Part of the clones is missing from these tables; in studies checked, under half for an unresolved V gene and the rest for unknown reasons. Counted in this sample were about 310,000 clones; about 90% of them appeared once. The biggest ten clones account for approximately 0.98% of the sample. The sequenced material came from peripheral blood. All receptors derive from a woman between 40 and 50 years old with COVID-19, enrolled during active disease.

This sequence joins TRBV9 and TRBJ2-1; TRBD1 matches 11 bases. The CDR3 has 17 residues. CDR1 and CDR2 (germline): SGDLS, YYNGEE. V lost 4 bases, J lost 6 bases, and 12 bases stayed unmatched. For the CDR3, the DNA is TGTGCCAGCAGCCCGTCCCCTTTGGGACAGGGGGGCAATGAGCAGTTCTTC. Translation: CASSPSPLGQGGNEQFF.

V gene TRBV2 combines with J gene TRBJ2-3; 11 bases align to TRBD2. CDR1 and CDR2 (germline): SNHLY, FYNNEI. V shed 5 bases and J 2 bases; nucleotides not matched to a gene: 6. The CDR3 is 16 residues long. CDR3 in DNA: TGTGCCAGCAGTATGATAGCGGGGGGGCCCACAGATACGCAGTATTTT. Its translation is CASSMIAGGPTDTQYF.

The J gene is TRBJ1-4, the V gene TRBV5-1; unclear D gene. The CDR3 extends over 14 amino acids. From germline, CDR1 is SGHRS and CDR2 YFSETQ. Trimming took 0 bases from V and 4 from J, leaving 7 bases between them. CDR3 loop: CASSLDGLNEKLFF. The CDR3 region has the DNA TGCGCCAGCAGCTTGGATGGGCTTAATGAAAAACTGTTTTTT.

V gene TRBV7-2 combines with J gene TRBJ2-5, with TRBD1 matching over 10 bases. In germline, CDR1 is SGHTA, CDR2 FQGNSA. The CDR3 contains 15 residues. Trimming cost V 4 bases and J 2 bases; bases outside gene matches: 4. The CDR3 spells CASSSDRGKQETQYF. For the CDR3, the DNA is TGTGCCAGCAGCTCGGACAGGGGGAAGCAAGAGACCCAGTACTTC.

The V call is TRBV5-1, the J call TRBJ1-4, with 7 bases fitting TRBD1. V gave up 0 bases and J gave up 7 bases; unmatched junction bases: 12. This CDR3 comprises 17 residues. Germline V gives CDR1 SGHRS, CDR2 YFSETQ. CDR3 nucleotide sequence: TGCGCCAGCAGCTTGGGGATAAATGCAGGGGGAGGTGAAAAACTGTTTTTT. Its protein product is CASSLGINAGGGEKLFF.

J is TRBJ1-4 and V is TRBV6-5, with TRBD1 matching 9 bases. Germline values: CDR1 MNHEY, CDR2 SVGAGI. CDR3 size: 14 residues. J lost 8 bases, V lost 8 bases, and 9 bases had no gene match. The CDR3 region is CASGNRGRSEKLFF. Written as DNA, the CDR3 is TGTGCCAGCGGAAACAGGGGGCGGTCGGAAAAACTGTTTTTT.

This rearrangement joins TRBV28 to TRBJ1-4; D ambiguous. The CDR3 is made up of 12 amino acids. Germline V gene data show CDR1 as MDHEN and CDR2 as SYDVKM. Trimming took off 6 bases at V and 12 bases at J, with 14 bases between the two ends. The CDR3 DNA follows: TGTGCCAGCAGCCCCCCGTCAGGTGAACTGTTTTTT. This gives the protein CASSPPSGELFF.

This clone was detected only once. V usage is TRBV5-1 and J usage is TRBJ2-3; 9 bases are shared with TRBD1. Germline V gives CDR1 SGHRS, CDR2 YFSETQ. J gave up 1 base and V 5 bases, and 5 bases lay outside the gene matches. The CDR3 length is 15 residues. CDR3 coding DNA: TGCGCCAGCAGGCGTACAGGGGGCGGCACAGATACGCAGTATTTT. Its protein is CASRRTGGGTDTQYF.

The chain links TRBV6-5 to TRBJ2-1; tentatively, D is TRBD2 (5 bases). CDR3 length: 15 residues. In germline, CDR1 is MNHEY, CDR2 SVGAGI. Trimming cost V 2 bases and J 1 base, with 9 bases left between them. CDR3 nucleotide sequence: TGTGCCAGCAGTTACCGACTAAATTCCTACAATGAGCAGTTCTTC. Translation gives CASSYRLNSYNEQFF.

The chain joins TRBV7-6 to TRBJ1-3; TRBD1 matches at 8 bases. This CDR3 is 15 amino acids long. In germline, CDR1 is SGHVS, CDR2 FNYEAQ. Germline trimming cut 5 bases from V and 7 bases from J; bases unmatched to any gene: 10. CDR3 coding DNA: TGTGCCAGCAGCAAAGACAGGGGCCAGCGGAACACCATATATTTT. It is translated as CASSKDRGQRNTIYF.

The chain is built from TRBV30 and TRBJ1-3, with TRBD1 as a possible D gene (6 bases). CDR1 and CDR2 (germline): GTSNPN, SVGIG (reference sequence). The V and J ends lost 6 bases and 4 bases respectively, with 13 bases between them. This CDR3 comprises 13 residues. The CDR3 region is CACPEGVGNTIYF. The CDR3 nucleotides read TGTGCCTGTCCCGAGGGGGTGGGAAACACCATATATTTT. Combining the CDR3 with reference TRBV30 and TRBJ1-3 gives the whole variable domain SQTIHQWPATLVQPVGSPLSLECTVEGTSNPNLYWYRQAAGRGLQLLFYSVGIGQISSEVPQNLSASRPQDRQFILSSKKLLLSDSGFYLCACPEGVGNTIYFGEGSWLTVV.

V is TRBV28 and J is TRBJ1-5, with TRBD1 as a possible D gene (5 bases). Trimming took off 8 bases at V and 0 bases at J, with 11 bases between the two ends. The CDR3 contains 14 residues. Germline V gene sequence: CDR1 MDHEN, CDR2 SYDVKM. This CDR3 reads CASGAGGSNQPQHF. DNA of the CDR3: TGTGCCAGCGGGGCGGGGGGTAGCAATCAGCCCCAGCATTTT.

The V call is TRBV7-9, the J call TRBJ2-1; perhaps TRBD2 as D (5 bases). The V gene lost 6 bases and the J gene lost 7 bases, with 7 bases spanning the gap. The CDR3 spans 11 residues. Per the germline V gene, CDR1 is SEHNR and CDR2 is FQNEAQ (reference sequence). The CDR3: CASRSGNEQFF. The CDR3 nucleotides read TGTGCCAGCAGATCGGGGAATGAGCAGTTCTTC.

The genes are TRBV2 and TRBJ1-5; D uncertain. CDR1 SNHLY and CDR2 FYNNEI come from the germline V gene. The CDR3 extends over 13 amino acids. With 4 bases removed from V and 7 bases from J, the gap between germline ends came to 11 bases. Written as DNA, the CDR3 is TGTGCCAGCAGTGTTAAGGGAGACCAGCCCCAGCATTTT. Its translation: CASSVKGDQPQHF.

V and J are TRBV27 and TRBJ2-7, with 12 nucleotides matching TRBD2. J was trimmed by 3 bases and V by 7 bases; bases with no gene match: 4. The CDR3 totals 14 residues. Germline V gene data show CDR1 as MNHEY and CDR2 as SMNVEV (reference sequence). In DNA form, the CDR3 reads TGTGCCAGCACTAGGACTAGCGGGAACTACGAGCAGTACTTC. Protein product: CASTRTSGNYEQYF.

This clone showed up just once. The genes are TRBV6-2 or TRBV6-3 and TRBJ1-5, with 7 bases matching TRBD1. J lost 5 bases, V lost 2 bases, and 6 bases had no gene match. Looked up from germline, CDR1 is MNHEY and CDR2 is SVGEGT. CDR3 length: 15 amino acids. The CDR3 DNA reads TGTGCCAGCAGTTACGGGGACAGAAGATATCAGCCCCAGCATTTT. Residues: CASSYGDRRYQPQHF.

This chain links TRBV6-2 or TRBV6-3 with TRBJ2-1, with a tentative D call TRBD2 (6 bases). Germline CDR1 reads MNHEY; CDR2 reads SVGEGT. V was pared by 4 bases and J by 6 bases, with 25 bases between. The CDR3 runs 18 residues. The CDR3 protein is CASSSTTKLALKGNEQFF. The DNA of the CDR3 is TGTGCCAGCAGTTCCACCACTAAACTAGCCCTAAAGGGCAATGAGCAGTTCTTC.

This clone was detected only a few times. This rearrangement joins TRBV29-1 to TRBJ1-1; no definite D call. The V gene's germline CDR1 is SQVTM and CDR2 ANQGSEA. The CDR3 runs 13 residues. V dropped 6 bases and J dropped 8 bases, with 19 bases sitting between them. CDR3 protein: CSVQGLGRAEAFF. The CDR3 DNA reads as TGCAGCGTCCAAGGGTTAGGGAGGGCCGAAGCTTTCTTT.

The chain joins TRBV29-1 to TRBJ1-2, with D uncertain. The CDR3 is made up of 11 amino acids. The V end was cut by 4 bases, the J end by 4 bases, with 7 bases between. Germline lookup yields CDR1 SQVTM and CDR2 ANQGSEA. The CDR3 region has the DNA TGCAGCGTTGGGCAGTCCTATGGCTACACCTTC. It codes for CSVGQSYGYTF. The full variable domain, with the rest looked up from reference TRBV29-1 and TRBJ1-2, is SAVISQKPSRDICQRGTSLTIQCQVDSQVTMMFWYRQQPGQSLTLIATANQGSEATYESGFVIDKFPISRPNLTFSTLTVSNMSPEDSSIYLCSVGQSYGYTFGSGTRLTVV.

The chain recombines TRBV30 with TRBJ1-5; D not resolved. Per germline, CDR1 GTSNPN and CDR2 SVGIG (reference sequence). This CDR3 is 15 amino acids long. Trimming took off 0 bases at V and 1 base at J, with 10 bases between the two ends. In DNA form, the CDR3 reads TGTGCCTGGAGTGTAAGTTCTAGCAGCAATCAGCCCCAGCATTTT. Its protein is CAWSVSSSSNQPQHF.

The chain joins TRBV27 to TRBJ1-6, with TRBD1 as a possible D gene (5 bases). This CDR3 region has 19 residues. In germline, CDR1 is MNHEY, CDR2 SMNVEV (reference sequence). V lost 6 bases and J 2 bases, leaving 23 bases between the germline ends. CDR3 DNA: TGTGCCAGCAGACCCCTAACAGGCCTTGCCCGGGCCTATAATTCACCCCTCCACTTT. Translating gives CASRPLTGLARAYNSPLHF.

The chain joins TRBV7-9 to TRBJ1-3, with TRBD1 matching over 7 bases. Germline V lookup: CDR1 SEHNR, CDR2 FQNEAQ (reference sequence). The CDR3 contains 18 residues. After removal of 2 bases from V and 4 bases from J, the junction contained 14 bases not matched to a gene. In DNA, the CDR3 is TGTGCCAGCAGCTTAAGTCGTCAGGGGGACCCCACAGGAAACACCATATATTTT. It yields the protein CASSLSRQGDPTGNTIYF.

The CDR3, as DNA: TGCGCCAGCAGCTCAGCACAGGGACGCAGCTCCTACAATGAGCAGTTCTTC. It yields the protein CASSSAQGRSSYNEQFF. The chain carries TRBV5-1 and TRBJ2-1; D possibly corresponds to TRBD1 (6 bases). The CDR3 has 17 amino acids. The germline V gene has CDR1 SGHRS and CDR2 YFSETQ. The V end lost 3 bases, the J end lost 0 bases, and 16 bases lay between the germline ends.

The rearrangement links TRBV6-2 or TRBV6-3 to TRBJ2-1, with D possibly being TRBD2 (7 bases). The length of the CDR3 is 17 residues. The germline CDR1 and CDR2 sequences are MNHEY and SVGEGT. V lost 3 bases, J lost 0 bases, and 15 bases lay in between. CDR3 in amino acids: CASSYGEGGYSYNEQFF. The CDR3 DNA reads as TGTGCCAGCAGTTATGGCGAGGGGGGGTACTCCTACAATGAGCAGTTCTTC.

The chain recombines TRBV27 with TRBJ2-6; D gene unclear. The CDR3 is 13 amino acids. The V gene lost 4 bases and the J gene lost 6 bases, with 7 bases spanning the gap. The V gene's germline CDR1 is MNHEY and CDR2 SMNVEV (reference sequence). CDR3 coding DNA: TGTGCCAGCAGTTCGAGCCTGGCCAACGTCCTGACTTTC. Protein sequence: CASSSSLANVLTF. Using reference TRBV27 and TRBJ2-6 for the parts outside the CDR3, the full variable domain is EAQVTQNPRYLITVTGKKLTVTCSQNMNHEYMSWYRQDPGLGLRQIYYSMNVEVTDKGDVPEGYKVSRKEKRNFPLILESPSPNQTSLYFCASSSSLANVLTFGAGSRLTVL.

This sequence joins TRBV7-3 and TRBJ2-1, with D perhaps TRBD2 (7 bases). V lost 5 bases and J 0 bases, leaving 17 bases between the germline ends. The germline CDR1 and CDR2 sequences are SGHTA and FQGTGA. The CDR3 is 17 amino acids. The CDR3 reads CASSPTQGLHSYNEQFF. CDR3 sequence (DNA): TGTGCCAGCAGCCCTACACAGGGACTACACTCCTACAATGAGCAGTTCTTC.

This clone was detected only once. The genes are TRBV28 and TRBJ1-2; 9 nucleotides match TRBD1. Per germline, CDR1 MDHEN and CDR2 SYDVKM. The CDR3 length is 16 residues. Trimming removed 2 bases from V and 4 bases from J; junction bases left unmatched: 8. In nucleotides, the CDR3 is TGTGCCAGCAGTTTACCCGGGACAGGGCAACTCTATGGCTACACCTTC. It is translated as CASSLPGTGQLYGYTF.